A single sample gave rise to the 2 T cell receptor beta chains below, sequenced in a study of a mutant IDH1 vaccine in newly diagnosed glioma. Time point noted: baseline, week 1 (first vaccination visit). This sample's treatment: pre-vaccination baseline after standard-of-care therapy. Profiling relied on immunoSEQ multiplex PCR, and the TCRdb table lists in-frame clones only, not all of them. The table has 23,000 or so clones, 90% to 95% seen once. This specimen was PBMCs, taken from a glioma patient treated with radiotherapy, temozolomide or both. The source is a man aged 25-45 years with glioma.

The V and J genes are TRBV6-6 and TRBJ1-1; tentative D call: TRBD1 (6 bases). The germline V gene encodes CDR1 MNHNY and CDR2 SVGAGI (reference sequence). The ends were cut back, 3 bases at V and 0 bases at J, with 11 bases in the middle. The CDR3 consists of 15 residues. This CDR3 reads CASSYITGLNTEAFF. Here the CDR3 DNA reads TGTGCCAGCAGTTATATTACAGGGTTGAACACTGAAGCTTTCTTT.

This chain links TRBV27 with TRBJ2-5, with D unclear. The germline CDR1 and CDR2 sequences are MNHEY and SMNVEV (reference sequence). CDR3 size: 13 residues. Trimming left V 5 bases short and J 0 bases short, with 7 bases between. The CDR3: CASSLRYQETQYF. DNA of the CDR3: TGTGCCAGCAGTCTCCGGTACCAAGAGACCCAGTACTTC.